The rows below give T cell receptor beta chains drawn from one sample of a study of identical twins. Each CDR3 protein gets one entry after TCRdb re-called the 5' RACE reads with MiXCR. The sample lists 450,000 or so distinct CDR3 sequences, 20% to 25% seen once, with 2.9% in the top ten. The same specimen was also included in a second study, on T cells expressing NK-cell markers.

Sequenced input: CD4+ T cells sorted from blood. The receptors stem from a woman between 18 and 29 years old in good health. Both conserved end residues are trimmed from each CDR3. The D gene is left open where the match is weak.

d_call v_call cdr3_aa
- TRBV11-2 ASRKLTGYNEQF
TRBD1 TRBV29-1 SVLRQGVSGNTTY
TRBD2 TRBV20-1 SASRTSSTYEQY
- TRBV7-9 ASSASFVKGNQPQH
- TRBV9 ASSVVEGAGELF
- TRBV20-1 SAAGHPNTEAF
- TRBV7-3 ASSGNQETQY
- TRBV20-1 SALGANEQF
TRBD1 TRBV29-1 SVVDRAHGYT
- TRBV6-5 ASSYSTTPDEQF
- TRBV10-3 AISQGRLQETQY
- TRBV5-1 ASSLLTTVESNEQF
TRBD2 TRBV4-3 ASSQQAGPDLNEQF
TRBD1 TRBV30 AWSIAQTGRGYT
- TRBV15 ATSKGGDGGYT
TRBD2 TRBV25-1 ASTKPRLAGQRDTQY
- TRBV25-1 ASSATGTRNFNNEQF
TRBD2 TRBV20-1 SARLAGTSTDTQY
- TRBV3-1 ASSPMTRHYEQY
- TRBV7-2 ASSPHSWEDYNEQF
TRBD2 TRBV7-2 ASSLGREAGNEQF
- TRBV29-1 SVEFSKEAF
- TRBV5-6 ASISSGAHEKLF
- TRBV29-1 SVERDKVAGQY
- TRBV20-1 SARDQGTNYEQY